The clone carrying this T cell receptor beta chain occurred many times. Scientists amplified the TCR beta CDR3 regions from RNA transcripts. HTBI primers were employed in first-round RT-PCR, then a second-round multiplex PCR followed. TCRdb passed the multiplex PCR reads through MiXCR, listing each CDR3 protein once. This table holds about 500,000 distinct CDR3 sequences, 35% to 45% found once. This entry is derived from a study of Graves' ophthalmopathy and Graves' hyperthyroidism. Germline CDR1 reads MGHDK; CDR2 reads SYGVNS. The V end was cut by 3 bases, the J end by 0 bases, with 9 bases between. The CDR3 consists of 15 residues.

The J gene is TRBJ1-3, the V gene TRBV25-1; D unclear. Specimen: peripheral blood or thyroid tissue (not recorded which). The TCR sequence derives from an adult man with Graves' hyperthyroidism. DNA for the CDR3: TGTGCCAGCAGTGATAGGCTGATCTCTGGAAACACCATATATTTT. It encodes CASSDRLISGNTIYF.